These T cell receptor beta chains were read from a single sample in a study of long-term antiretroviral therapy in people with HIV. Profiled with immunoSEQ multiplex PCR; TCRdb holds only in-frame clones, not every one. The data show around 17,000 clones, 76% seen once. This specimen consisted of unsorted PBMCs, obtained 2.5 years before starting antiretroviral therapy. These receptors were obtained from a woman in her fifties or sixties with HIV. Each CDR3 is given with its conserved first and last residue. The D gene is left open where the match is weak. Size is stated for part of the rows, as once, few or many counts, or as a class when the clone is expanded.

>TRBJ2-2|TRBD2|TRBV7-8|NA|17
TGTGCCAGCAGCTTACGGCCCGGCGGGGGATACACCGGGGAGCTGTTTTTT
CASSLRPGGGYTGELFF
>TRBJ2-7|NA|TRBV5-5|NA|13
TGTGCCAGCAGCTTGGCCCCCAGCAACGAGCAGTACTTC
CASSLAPSNEQYF
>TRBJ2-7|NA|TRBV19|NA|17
TGTGCCAGTAGTATAGAAGGGGCCAGCAACGTTTTCTACGAGCAGTACTTC
CASSIEGASNVFYEQYF
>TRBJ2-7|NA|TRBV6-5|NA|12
TGTGCCAGCAGTCAACAGGGCTACGAGCAGTACTTC
CASSQQGYEQYF
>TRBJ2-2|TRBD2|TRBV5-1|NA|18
TGCGCCAGCAGTTACGAAGGTAGCGGGGGGACGAACACCGGGGAGCTGTTTTTT
CASSYEGSGGTNTGELFF
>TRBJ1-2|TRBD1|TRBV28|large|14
TGTGCCAGCAGTTTTCAGGGGGCGGCTACGGGCTACACCTTC
CASSFQGAATGYTF
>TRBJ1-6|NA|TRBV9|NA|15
TGTGCCAGCAGCGTAGAGGGGGCCTATAATTCACCCCTCCACTTT
CASSVEGAYNSPLHF
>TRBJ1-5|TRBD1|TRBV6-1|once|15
TGTGCCAGTATCTTGGACAGGGCGTTGGAGCAGCCCCAGCATTTT
CASILDRALEQPQHF
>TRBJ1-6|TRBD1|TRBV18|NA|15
TGTGCCAGCTCCTCCGAACGACAGGGGGGCTCACCCCTCCACTTT
CASSSERQGGSPLHF
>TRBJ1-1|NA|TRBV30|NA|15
TGTGCCTGGATGCCCTACCGGGGGGGGAACACTGAAGCTTTCTTT
CAWMPYRGGNTEAFF
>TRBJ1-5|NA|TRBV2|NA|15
TGTGCCAGCTGCGATCAGGGGATGGGCAATCAGCCCCAGCATTTT
CASCDQGMGNQPQHF
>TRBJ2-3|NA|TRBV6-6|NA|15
TGTGCCAGCAGTGTTGGGGCCGGTGGCACAGATACGCAGTATTTT
CASSVGAGGTDTQYF
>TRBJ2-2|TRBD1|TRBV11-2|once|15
TGTGCCAGCAGCCAAGGACAGGGCGGCACCGGGGAGCTGTTTTTT
CASSQGQGGTGELFF
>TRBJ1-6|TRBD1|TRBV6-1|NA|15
TGTGCCAGCAGCCTTGGACAGGGAGGTAATTCACCCCTCCACTTT
CASSLGQGGNSPLHF
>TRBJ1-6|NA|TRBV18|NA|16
TGTGCCAGCTCACCAGCCGGGACATCCAATAATTCACCCCTCCACTTT
CASSPAGTSNNSPLHF
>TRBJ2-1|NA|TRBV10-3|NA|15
TGTGCCATCAGTGAATCTGGGACGGTGAACAATGAGCAGTTCTTC
CAISESGTVNNEQFF
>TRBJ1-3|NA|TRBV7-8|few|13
TGTGCCACCCTAGGGGGGCCTGGAAACACCATATATTTT
CATLGGPGNTIYF
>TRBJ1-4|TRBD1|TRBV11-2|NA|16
TGTGCCAGCAGCTTAGGCATGACAGGGGATGGCGAAAAACTGTTTTTT
CASSLGMTGDGEKLFF
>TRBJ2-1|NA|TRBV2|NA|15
TGTGCCAGCAGTGAAAGGGGACCCTCCTACAATGAGCAGTTCTTC
CASSERGPSYNEQFF
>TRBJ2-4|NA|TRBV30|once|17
TGTGCCTGGAGACCGGTCCGAGGGGAAGAAGCCAAAAACATTCAGTACTTC
CAWRPVRGEEAKNIQYF
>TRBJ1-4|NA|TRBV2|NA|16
TGTGCCAGCAGTGAAAGGTTGGGGATACCTAATGAAAAACTGTTTTTT
CASSERLGIPNEKLFF
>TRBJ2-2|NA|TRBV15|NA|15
TGTGCCACCAGCCCCCACTGGGAGAACACCGGGGAGCTGTTTTTT
CATSPHWENTGELFF
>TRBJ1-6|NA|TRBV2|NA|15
TGTGCCAGCAAAGGGGGGTTGACCTATAATTCACCCCTCCACTTT
CASKGGLTYNSPLHF
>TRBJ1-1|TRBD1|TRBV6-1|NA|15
TGTGCCAGTCTGACAGGGTCGGCGCAGAACACTGAAGCTTTCTTT
CASLTGSAQNTEAFF
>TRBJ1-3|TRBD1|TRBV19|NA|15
TGTGCCAGTAGTATTGACAGGGGGCCTGGAAACACCATATATTTT
CASSIDRGPGNTIYF
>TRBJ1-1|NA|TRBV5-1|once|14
TGCGCCAGCAGCTTGCTGGGGGGCGACACTGAAGCTTTCTTT
CASSLLGGDTEAFF
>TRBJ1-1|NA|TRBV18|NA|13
TGTGCCAGCTCACCGACAGGAGTCGCTGAAGCTTTCTTT
CASSPTGVAEAFF